Listed below are T cell receptor beta chains from one sample, sequenced in a study of T cell responses to AZD1222 COVID-19 vaccine. The table came from immunoSEQ multiplex PCR; TCRdb's copy has only in-frame clones and leaves some out. The data show about 140,000 clones, with approximately 88% seen just once and under 3.5% held by the top ten. Material: peripheral blood, obtained on day 0 of AZD1222 vaccination. The receptors stem from an adult in good health. CDR3s include the opening cysteine and the closing phenylalanine or tryptophan. D genes are given only for firm matches. Rows may omit the clone size; those that give it use once, few, many or a size class.

V gene: TRBV7-2
D gene: .
clone size: .
J gene: TRBJ2-7
CDR3 DNA: TGTGCCAGCAGCTTATTTGGGGTTGCCTACGAGCAGTACTTC
CDR3 protein: CASSLFGVAYEQYF

V gene: TRBV29-1
D gene: TRBD1
clone size: few
J gene: TRBJ2-1
CDR3 DNA: TGCAGCGCCACGATGGGACAGCTAAGGGGTATGCAGTTCTTC
CDR3 protein: CSATMGQLRGMQFF

V gene: TRBV3-1/TRBV3-2
D gene: TRBD1
clone size: .
J gene: TRBJ2-7
CDR3 DNA: TGTGCCAGCAGCCTTCGGACAGGGGTTGCCGAGCAGTACTTC
CDR3 protein: CASSLRTGVAEQYF

V gene: TRBV28
D gene: TRBD1
clone size: .
J gene: TRBJ1-6
CDR3 DNA: TGTGCCAGCAGCCCGGCCGGGACAGGGGTGTCACCCCTCCACTTT
CDR3 protein: CASSPAGTGVSPLHF

V gene: TRBV7-3
D gene: TRBD2
clone size: .
J gene: TRBJ2-1
CDR3 DNA: TGTGCCAGCAGCTTCGGGACTAGCGGTAACAATGAGCAGTTCTTC
CDR3 protein: CASSFGTSGNNEQFF

V gene: TRBV12-3/TRBV12-4
D gene: .
clone size: .
J gene: TRBJ1-1
CDR3 DNA: TGTGCCAGCAGTTATGCAGACACTGAAGCTTTCTTT
CDR3 protein: CASSYADTEAFF

V gene: TRBV6-5
D gene: TRBD2
clone size: .
J gene: TRBJ2-5
CDR3 DNA: TGTGCCAGCAGTTCGACTAGCGGGGGGGAAGAGACCCAGTACTTC
CDR3 protein: CASSSTSGGEETQYF

V gene: TRBV19
D gene: TRBD1
clone size: once
J gene: TRBJ2-1
CDR3 DNA: TGTGCCAGTAGTATTCCCGGGACAGGGGACAATGAGCAGTTCTTC
CDR3 protein: CASSIPGTGDNEQFF

V gene: TRBV21-1
D gene: .
clone size: .
J gene: TRBJ2-7
CDR3 DNA: TGTGCCAGCAGCAAAGCGCGGGCAGCGCAATACTCCTACGAGCAGTACTTC
CDR3 protein: CASSKARAAQYSYEQYF

V gene: TRBV11-2
D gene: .
clone size: once
J gene: TRBJ2-7
CDR3 DNA: TGTGCCAGCAGCTTAGGGTTACGGGACGAGCAGTACTTC
CDR3 protein: CASSLGLRDEQYF

V gene: TRBV7-8
D gene: .
clone size: once
J gene: TRBJ1-1
CDR3 DNA: TGTGCCAGCAGCTTAATGGGGTCACGTTCGAACACTGAAGCTTTCTTT
CDR3 protein: CASSLMGSRSNTEAFF

V gene: TRBV10-3
D gene: .
clone size: .
J gene: TRBJ2-1
CDR3 DNA: TGTGCCATCAGTGAATCAATGGATGAGCAGTTCTTC
CDR3 protein: CAISESMDEQFF

V gene: TRBV14
D gene: TRBD2
clone size: .
J gene: TRBJ2-1
CDR3 DNA: TGTGCCAGCAGCCAAGGGGGGGTACTAGCGAGCTTATCTCAGTTCTTC
CDR3 protein: CASSQGGVLASLSQFF

V gene: TRBV28
D gene: TRBD1
clone size: .
J gene: TRBJ1-2
CDR3 DNA: TGTGCCAGCAGTCCGGGACAGGGGGCGCGGCGCTATGGCTACACCTTC
CDR3 protein: CASSPGQGARRYGYTF

V gene: TRBV12-3/TRBV12-4
D gene: .
clone size: .
J gene: TRBJ2-7
CDR3 DNA: TGTGCCAGCAGGACAGGCCCATACGAGCAGTACTTC
CDR3 protein: CASRTGPYEQYF

V gene: TRBV7-3
D gene: TRBD2
clone size: .
J gene: TRBJ2-1
CDR3 DNA: TGTGCCAGCAGCTACGGACTAGCTCCCTATAATGAGCAGTTCTTC
CDR3 protein: CASSYGLAPYNEQFF

V gene: TRBV3-1/TRBV3-2
D gene: .
clone size: .
J gene: TRBJ2-2
CDR3 DNA: TGTGCCAGCAGCCAACTACTTAACACCGGGGAGCTGTTTTTT
CDR3 protein: CASSQLLNTGELFF

V gene: TRBV4-3
D gene: TRBD2
clone size: .
J gene: TRBJ2-1
CDR3 DNA: TGCGCCAGCAGCCAAATACGGACTAGCGGGGGCGGCAATGAGCAGTTCTTC
CDR3 protein: CASSQIRTSGGGNEQFF

V gene: TRBV15
D gene: TRBD2
clone size: .
J gene: TRBJ2-2
CDR3 DNA: TGTGCCACCAGCAGAGATTTGACTAGCGGGACTACCCTATCCACCGGGGAGCTGTTTTTT
CDR3 protein: CATSRDLTSGTTLSTGELFF

V gene: TRBV19
D gene: TRBD1
clone size: once
J gene: TRBJ1-1
CDR3 DNA: TGTGCCAGTTACGGACATGGACAGGAGAACACTGAAGCTTTCTTT
CDR3 protein: CASYGHGQENTEAFF

V gene: TRBV6-4
D gene: .
clone size: .
J gene: TRBJ2-3
CDR3 DNA: TGTGCCAGCAGTGACTCGATGGGGAACTCAGATACGCAGTATTTT
CDR3 protein: CASSDSMGNSDTQYF

V gene: TRBV27
D gene: TRBD1
clone size: .
J gene: TRBJ1-2
CDR3 DNA: TGTGCCAGCAGTATACAGGGGGGAGGTAACTATGGCTACACCTTC
CDR3 protein: CASSIQGGGNYGYTF

V gene: TRBV4-1
D gene: .
clone size: once
J gene: TRBJ1-1
CDR3 DNA: TGCGCCAGCAGCCAAGGAATCGGGACAATGAACACTGAAGCTTTCTTT
CDR3 protein: CASSQGIGTMNTEAFF

V gene: TRBV7-2
D gene: TRBD2
clone size: .
J gene: TRBJ2-7
CDR3 DNA: TGTGCCAGCAGCTTAGGACTAGCGGGTGCCTTCGAGCAGTACTTC
CDR3 protein: CASSLGLAGAFEQYF

V gene: TRBV4-3
D gene: .
clone size: .
J gene: TRBJ2-2
CDR3 DNA: TGCGCCACCGGGACTTATGGGGGCGGGGAGCTGTTTTTT
CDR3 protein: CATGTYGGGELFF

V gene: TRBV7-9
D gene: TRBD1
clone size: .
J gene: TRBJ2-7
CDR3 DNA: TGTGCCAGCAGCTTAAGGGACAGCTACGAGCAGTACTTC
CDR3 protein: CASSLRDSYEQYF

V gene: TRBV5-8
D gene: .
clone size: .
J gene: TRBJ2-7
CDR3 DNA: TGTGCCAGCAGCTTGAAAGGCAGGGGCTGGGACGAGCAGTACTTC
CDR3 protein: CASSLKGRGWDEQYF

V gene: TRBV5-6
D gene: TRBD1
clone size: few
J gene: TRBJ2-2
CDR3 DNA: TGTGCCAGCAGCAAGGGACAGGGTCTGAACACCGGGGAGCTGTTTTTT
CDR3 protein: CASSKGQGLNTGELFF

V gene: TRBV27
D gene: TRBD2
clone size: .
J gene: TRBJ2-7
CDR3 DNA: TGTGCCAGCATCCGAGAAGCGGGAGGGCCTAGGGACGAGCAGTACTTC
CDR3 protein: CASIREAGGPRDEQYF

V gene: TRBV5-4
D gene: TRBD1
clone size: .
J gene: TRBJ1-1
CDR3 DNA: TGTGCCAGCAGCCCCCCAACCGGGACAGGGGTAGACACTGAAGCTTTCTTT
CDR3 protein: CASSPPTGTGVDTEAFF

V gene: TRBV27
D gene: .
clone size: .
J gene: TRBJ2-3
CDR3 DNA: TGTGCCAGCAGTTTACAACTTAGCACAGATACGCAGTATTTT
CDR3 protein: CASSLQLSTDTQYF

V gene: TRBV28
D gene: TRBD1
clone size: .
J gene: TRBJ2-5
CDR3 DNA: TGTGCCAGCAGATCAGTTCTCAAAAGCAGCACAGGGGGCGCAGTTAAAGAGACCCAGTACTTC
CDR3 protein: CASRSVLKSSTGGAVKETQYF

V gene: TRBV10-3
D gene: TRBD2
clone size: .
J gene: TRBJ2-7
CDR3 DNA: TGTGCCATCAGTGACCCCGGACTAGCGGGAGAACTGGACGAGCAGTACTTC
CDR3 protein: CAISDPGLAGELDEQYF

V gene: TRBV6-4
D gene: .
clone size: few
J gene: TRBJ2-3
CDR3 DNA: TGTGCCAGCAGTGACTCAACAGGCACAGATACGCAGTATTTT
CDR3 protein: CASSDSTGTDTQYF

V gene: TRBV6-2/TRBV6-3
D gene: .
clone size: once
J gene: TRBJ1-1
CDR3 DNA: TGTGCCAGCAGTTACTCGTACCCAAGGGGTGAAGCTTTCTTT
CDR3 protein: CASSYSYPRGEAFF